These 4 T cell receptor beta chains were sequenced from one sample in a study of CD8+ T cells in alopecia areata. The authors extracted RNA and reverse transcribed it into cDNA as the sequencing template. Assay: immunoSEQ multiplex PCR; the TCRdb copy retains only in-frame clones and omits some. Altogether approximately 12,000 clones are present, approximately 52% being singletons, with the ten largest covering around 15%. Peripheral blood and lesional scalp punch biopsies were taken from alopecia areata patients. The sample comprised skin. These receptors came from a human donor with alopecia areata.

V usage is TRBV4-2 and J usage is TRBJ1-3; D unclear. Germline-derived CDR1 and CDR2 are LGHNA and YNFKEQ. The CDR3 loop spans 16 amino acids. Trimming pared 5 bases from V and 0 bases from J, leaving 14 bases between. CDR3 in DNA: TGTGCCAGCAGCGGACTGACTAGTGTCTCTGGAAACACCATATATTTT. Encoded protein: CASSGLTSVSGNTIYF.

The V and J genes are TRBV19 and TRBJ2-7, with 8 positions matching TRBD1. The V and J ends lost 1 base and 3 bases, in that order; junction bases with no gene match: 8. The CDR3 consists of 16 residues. Germline lookup yields CDR1 LNHDA and CDR2 SQIVND (reference sequence). CDR3 DNA: TGTGCCAGTAGTATAGGGTCTTGGGACAGGCTCTACGAGCAGTACTTC. This gives the protein CASSIGSWDRLYEQYF.

This chain joins TRBV6-1 and TRBJ1-2; D perhaps matches TRBD1 (6 bases). Between the trimmed V and J ends, which lost 0 bases and 4 bases, there was a span of 15 bases. This CDR3 is 16 amino acids long. CDR1 and CDR2 from the germline V gene are MNHNS and SASEGT. The CDR3 loop is CASSEAAPGAGYGYTF. CDR3 bases: TGTGCCAGCAGTGAAGCGGCGCCGGGGGCAGGCTATGGCTACACCTTC.

This chain links TRBV28 with TRBJ2-5; D might be TRBD1 or TRBD2, each matching 6 bases. The CDR3 has 15 amino acids. Germline V gene data show CDR1 as MDHEN and CDR2 as SYDVKM. With 3 bases removed from V and 2 bases from J, the gap between germline ends came to 13 bases. The CDR3, as DNA: TGTGCCAGCAGTTTTACCGGGGGCCAACAAGAGACCCAGTACTTC. Translated: CASSFTGGQQETQYF. The variable domain in full, completed from reference TRBV28 and TRBJ2-5, reads DVKVTQSSRYLVKRTGEKVFLECVQDMDHENMFWYRQDPGLGLRLIYFSYDVKMKEKGDIPEGYSVSREKKERFSLILESASTNQTSMYLCASSFTGGQQETQYFGPGTRLLVL.